This TCR beta chain was sequenced in a study of regulatory T cells in long-lasting Graves disease. Findings of the study overall: Researchers reported studying only peripheral blood, not thyroid tissue. Among persistent patients, a larger number of public clonotypes were shared (around 3,000) than among newly diagnosed patients (around 980).

In its sample, this clonotype was seen many times. Its antigen is unknown. HTBI primers from iRepertoire and Arm-PCR of CDR3 regions yielded the TCR beta libraries. Original handling: Identification across samples found 50 to 80 TRBV and roughly 14 TRBJ segments. TCRdb re-derived calls from the multiplex PCR reads in MiXCR, one entry per CDR3 protein. V and J calls and clone size were set by TCRdb, not the authors. The table records about 470,000 distinct CDR3 sequences, more than 20% of them present only once. Time point of the sample: persistent/refractory GD, antithyroid drugs over 5 years with positive TRAb. There was RNA extracted from PBMCs, and the TCR library was made from it. In each case, Graves' disease was diagnosed per American Thyroid Association guidelines. Germline V gene data show CDR1 as SEHNR and CDR2 as FQNEAQ (reference sequence). The germline V and J ends were trimmed by 1 base and 4 bases, with 11 bases remaining between them. The CDR3 length is 14 residues.

The clonotype was recovered from a female donor with Graves disease. The chain couples TRBV7-9 to TRBJ2-7; D tentatively reads TRBD1 or TRBD2 (5 bases each). The input for sequencing was peripheral blood mononuclear cells (PBMCs), taken when the disease was refractory, from a patient treated with antithyroid drugs. The CDR3, as DNA: TGTGCCAGCAGCTTAGGAGGGAGACAGTACGAGCAGTACTTC. The encoded protein is CASSLGGRQYEQYF.